Sequencing of this T cell receptor beta chain was carried out in a study of T-cell memory formation after mild COVID-19. Study conclusions and caveats: Memory from before infection featured some responding clones, which suggests cross-reactive memory joined.

J gave up 4 bases and V 4 bases, and 5 bases lay outside the gene matches. This CDR3 comprises 15 residues. The germline gives CDR1 SGHTA, CDR2 FQGNSA. One entry per CDR3 protein results from TCRdb running MiXCR on the 5' RACE reads. The sample yields about 130,000 distinct CDR3 sequences, about a sixth seen once. Of note for this clonotype: Its specificity is unknown.

Sequences were obtained from PBMCs or a T cell subset sorted from them (not recorded which). This chain uses TRBV7-2 with TRBJ2-3, with 10 bases aligning to TRBD2. The source is a man younger than 35 who had mild COVID-19 (a few samples of this study predate the infection). Cell type and time point are not known. The DNA for the CDR3 is TGTGCCAGCAGCTATCCTAGCGGGGGAGCAGATACGCAGTATTTT. Its translation is CASSYPSGGADTQYF.